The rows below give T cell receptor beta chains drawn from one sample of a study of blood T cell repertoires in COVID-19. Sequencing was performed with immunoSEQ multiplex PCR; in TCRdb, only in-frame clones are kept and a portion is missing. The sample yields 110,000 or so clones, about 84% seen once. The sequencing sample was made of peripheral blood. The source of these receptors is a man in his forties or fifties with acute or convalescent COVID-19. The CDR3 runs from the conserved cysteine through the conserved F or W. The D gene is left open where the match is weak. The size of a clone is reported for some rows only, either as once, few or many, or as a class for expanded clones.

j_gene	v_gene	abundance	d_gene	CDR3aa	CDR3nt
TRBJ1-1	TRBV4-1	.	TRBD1	CASSQIWTGGNMNTEAFF	TGCGCCAGCAGCCAAATCTGGACAGGGGGAAACATGAACACTGAAGCTTTCTTT
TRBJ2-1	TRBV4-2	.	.	CASSQATEQFF	TGTGCCAGCAGCCAGGCCACTGAGCAGTTCTTC
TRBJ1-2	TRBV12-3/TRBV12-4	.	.	CASSLRQGFGYTF	TGTGCCAGCAGTTTGAGGCAGGGCTTTGGCTACACCTTC
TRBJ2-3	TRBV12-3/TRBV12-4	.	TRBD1	CASSADRVGQYF	TGTGCCAGCAGTGCAGACAGGGTTGGGCAGTATTTT
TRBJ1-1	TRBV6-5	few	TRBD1	CASSPNLGQTTEAFF	TGTGCCAGCAGCCCAAACCTGGGACAGACCACTGAAGCTTTCTTT
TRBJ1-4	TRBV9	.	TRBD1	CASSDSGGHGEKLFF	TGTGCCAGCAGCGACTCAGGGGGCCATGGTGAAAAACTGTTTTTT
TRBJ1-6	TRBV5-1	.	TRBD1	CASSFMTGENSPLHF	TGCGCCAGCAGCTTTATGACAGGGGAAAATTCACCCCTCCACTTT
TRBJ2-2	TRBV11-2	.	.	CASSHLDGKNTGELFF	TGTGCCAGCAGCCACCTCGACGGGAAAAACACCGGGGAGCTGTTTTTT
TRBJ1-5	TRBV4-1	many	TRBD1	CASSQVTGSSNQPQHF	TGCGCCAGCAGCCAGGTGACAGGGTCCAGCAATCAGCCCCAGCATTTT
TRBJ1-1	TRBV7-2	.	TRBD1	CASSLVRGTEAFF	TGTGCCAGCAGCTTAGTCAGGGGGACTGAAGCTTTCTTT
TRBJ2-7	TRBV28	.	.	CASRPRPGKGGQILYEQYF	TGTGCCAGCAGGCCCCGACCAGGGAAGGGGGGGCAAATCCTCTACGAGCAGTACTTC
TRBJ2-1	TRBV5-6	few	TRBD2	CASSFEGGGYNEQFF	TGTGCCAGCAGCTTCGAGGGCGGGGGTTACAATGAGCAGTTCTTC
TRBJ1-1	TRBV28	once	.	CASSEGGSMNTEAFF	TGTGCCAGCAGTGAAGGAGGGTCCATGAACACTGAAGCTTTCTTT
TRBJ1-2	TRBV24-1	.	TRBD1	CATSDSRDRALQTF	TGTGCCACCAGTGATTCCCGGGACAGGGCCTTGCAGACCTTC
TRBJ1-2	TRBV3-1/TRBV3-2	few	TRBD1	CASRPGQGEGYTF	TGTGCCAGCAGACCCGGACAGGGGGAAGGCTACACCTTC
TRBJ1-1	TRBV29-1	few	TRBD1	CSVGQGSVNTEAFF	TGCAGCGTTGGACAGGGGAGTGTGAACACTGAAGCTTTCTTT
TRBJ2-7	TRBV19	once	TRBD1	CASSRQGASYEQYF	TGTGCCAGTAGTCGGCAGGGGGCGTCCTACGAGCAGTACTTC
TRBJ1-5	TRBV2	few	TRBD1	CASRGLDRASNQPQHF	TGTGCCAGTCGAGGTTTGGACAGGGCTAGCAATCAGCCCCAGCATTTT
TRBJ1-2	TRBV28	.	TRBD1	CASSPQGYYGYTF	TGTGCCAGCAGTCCACAGGGGTACTATGGCTACACCTTC
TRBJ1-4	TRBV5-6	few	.	CASSRPGRGATNEKLFF	TGTGCCAGCAGCCGCCCGGGGAGGGGTGCAACTAATGAAAAACTGTTTTTT
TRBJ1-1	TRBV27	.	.	CASSLEQGMGTEAFF	TGTGCCAGCAGTTTAGAACAGGGAATGGGCACTGAAGCTTTCTTT
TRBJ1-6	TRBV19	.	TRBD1	CASSVTGDSPLHF	TGTGCCAGTAGTGTAACAGGGGATTCACCCCTCCACTTT
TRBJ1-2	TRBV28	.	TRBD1	CASSPGQGASGYTF	TGTGCCAGCAGTCCGGGACAGGGGGCTTCTGGCTACACCTTC
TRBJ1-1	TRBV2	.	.	CASRTKGRNTEAFF	TGTGCCAGCAGAACGAAAGGGAGGAACACTGAAGCTTTCTTT
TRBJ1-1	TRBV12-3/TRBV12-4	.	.	CASSLVSLTEAFF	TGTGCCAGCAGTTTAGTCAGTCTCACTGAAGCTTTCTTT
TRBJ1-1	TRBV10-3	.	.	CAISEYGQPNTEAFF	TGTGCCATCAGTGAGTACGGACAGCCAAACACTGAAGCTTTCTTT
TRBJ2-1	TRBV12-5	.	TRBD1	CASGGAGGSNSEQFF	TGTGCTAGTGGGGGTGCAGGGGGTTCGAACTCTGAGCAGTTCTTC
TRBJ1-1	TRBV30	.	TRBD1	CAWSSGTGSPEAFF	TGTGCCTGGAGTTCCGGGACAGGGTCCCCTGAAGCTTTCTTT
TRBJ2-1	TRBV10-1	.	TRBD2	CASSLAGGAYNEQFF	TGCGCCAGCAGCCTAGCGGGGGGCGCCTACAATGAGCAGTTCTTC
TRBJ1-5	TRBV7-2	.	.	CASSLVEGLGPQHF	TGTGCCAGCAGCTTAGTGGAGGGTTTGGGACCCCAGCATTTT
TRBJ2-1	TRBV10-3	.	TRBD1	CAISRDREQFF	TGTGCCATCAGTCGGGACAGAGAGCAGTTCTTC